Included here is one TCR beta chain sequence, with context. The data were obtained in a study of technical replicates of blood from several donors. The V end was cut by 5 bases, the J end by 0 bases, with 17 bases between. This CDR3 contains 17 residues. CDR1 is LNHNV, CDR2 YYDKDF, per germline (reference sequence). TCRdb keeps only in-frame clones here, not all; method: immunoSEQ multiplex PCR. The table records approximately 90,000 clones, 95% of them present only once. This receptor was obtained from a human donor in good health. The V and J genes are TRBV15 and TRBJ1-3; D perhaps matches TRBD1 (6 bases). The sequenced sample consisted of T cells isolated from PBMCs. Here the CDR3 reads CATSFPRGSLSGNTIYF. The CDR3 DNA sequence: TGTGCCACCAGCTTTCCTAGGGGGTCTCTCTCTGGAAACACCATATATTTT.